This T cell receptor beta chain was documented in a study of blood T cell repertoires in COVID-19. Looking at the study overall: From the United States, Italy and Spain came samples of acute and convalescent COVID-19. The analysed material was cDNA or gDNA that came from T cells, B-cell-depleted T cells, or PBMCs.

Authors' analysis steps: Estimation of nucleated cell counts was performed using reference gene primer amplification. The protocol was immunoSEQ multiplex PCR, while the TCRdb copy is restricted to in-frame clones and leaves out a portion. The V and J calls and clone size were taken over from that table, and D and trimming were inferred from the DNA. This table holds about 130,000 clones, approximately 84% found once. This clone has only a few counts. The CDR3 contains 13 residues. V lost 6 bases to trimming and J lost 4 bases, with 10 bases between them. CDR1 is LNHDA, CDR2 SQIVND, per germline (reference sequence).

The TCR comes from a human donor in a cohort sampled during active COVID-19. Sequenced input: peripheral blood. The rearrangement links TRBV19 to TRBJ1-5, with D tentatively TRBD1 (6 bases). The chain's CDR3 is CASSLQGNQPQHF. The DNA of the CDR3 is TGTGCCAGTAGCCTACAGGGTAATCAGCCCCAGCATTTT.